The clone carrying this TCR beta chain was seen many times. The data were obtained in a study of T cells in Graves' hyperthyroidism and ophthalmopathy. From RNA transcripts, TCR beta CDR3 regions were amplified. A set of HTBI primers served as the primers for a first-round RT-PCR of the TCR CDR3. From the multiplex PCR reads, TCRdb called clonotypes with MiXCR, one entry per CDR3 protein. This sample carries 610,000 or so distinct CDR3 sequences, 40% to 55% of them seen once, and the ten largest clones take approximately 8.4%. Hyperthyroidism patients were newly diagnosed, had disease duration under 2 months, and were aged 18 to 65 years. The specimen was peripheral blood or thyroid tissue (not recorded which). The TCR was taken from a woman aged 18-29 years with Graves' hyperthyroidism.

The CDR3: CATSDAGTGNGGYTF. For the CDR3, the DNA is TGTGCCACCAGTGATGCCGGGACAGGGAATGGAGGCTACACCTTC. The rearrangement links TRBV24-1 to TRBJ1-2; 9 nucleotides line up with TRBD1. In germline, CDR1 is KGHDR, CDR2 SFDVKD. CDR3 size: 15 residues. V shed 3 bases, J shed 8 bases, and the junction held 9 bases outside the gene matches.